Listed below are T cell receptor beta chains from one sample, sequenced in a study of beta chain features in type 1 diabetes. The table came from immunoSEQ multiplex PCR; TCRdb's copy has only in-frame clones and leaves some out. The data contain hundreds of thousands of clones, about 14% of them singletons. Material for sequencing was naive CD4+ T cells from blood. These receptors came from a man between 18 and 35 years old with type 1 diabetes. Each CDR3 is given with its conserved first and last residue. A D gene is named only where the DNA matches it firmly. Clone size appears in some rows only: once, few, many, or a class for an expanded clone.

V,size,J,D,DNA,CDR3
TRBV7-3,NA,TRBJ1-6,NA,TGTGCCAGCAGCGCCTCCGGAGGCTATAATTCACCCCTCCACTTT,CASSASGGYNSPLHF
TRBV20-1,NA,TRBJ1-2,NA,TGCAGTGGTGAAGTTAACTATGGCTACACCTTC,CSGEVNYGYTF
TRBV19,NA,TRBJ2-1,TRBD2,TGTGCCAGTAGCACTCGACTAGCGGGGGGGCCAAATGAGCAGTTCTTC,CASSTRLAGGPNEQFF
TRBV7-2,few,TRBJ1-1,NA,TGTGCCAGCAGCTTAAGCCTTGTCAGATCGAGCACTGAAGCTTTCTTT,CASSLSLVRSSTEAFF
TRBV7-9,few,TRBJ1-1,NA,TGTGCCAGCAGTGCCACAACGGGAACTGAAGCTTTCTTT,CASSATTGTEAFF
TRBV29-1,NA,TRBJ2-7,TRBD1,TGCAGCGGGTCCCCGGGACAGGGTCACTACGAGCAGTACTTC,CSGSPGQGHYEQYF
TRBV6-5,few,TRBJ2-3,NA,TGTGCCAGCAGTTCCCGGGACGGAGGAGATACGCAGTATTTT,CASSSRDGGDTQYF
TRBV9,NA,TRBJ1-1,NA,TGTGCCAGCAGTAAAGTCACTGAAGCTTTCTTT,CASSKVTEAFF
TRBV30,NA,TRBJ2-7,NA,TGTGCCTGGAGCGTAGGCGGCAGCTCCTACGAGCAGTACTTC,CAWSVGGSSYEQYF
TRBV30,few,TRBJ2-2,TRBD1,TGTGCCTGGACCTCAAGGGGGACAGGCGTTTACACCGGGGAGCTGTTTTTT,CAWTSRGTGVYTGELFF
TRBV11-2,NA,TRBJ2-7,TRBD2,TGTGCCAGCAGACTTGGACTAGCGGGGAACTACGAGCAGTACTTC,CASRLGLAGNYEQYF
TRBV6-5,NA,TRBJ2-1,NA,TGTGCCAGCAGTGCTCCCGCGGGACAGTACAATGAGCAGTTCTTC,CASSAPAGQYNEQFF
TRBV5-1,few,TRBJ2-1,NA,TGCGCCAGCAGCTTGGAGAATGAGCAGTTCTTC,CASSLENEQFF
TRBV6-1,NA,TRBJ2-1,TRBD2,TGTGCCAGCAGTGAGGCCGGGAGGTACAATGAGCAGTTCTTC,CASSEAGRYNEQFF
TRBV7-6,few,TRBJ2-7,NA,TGTGCCAGCAGCTTGTCGTTGTCAGGTCACCTCTCCTACGAGCAGTACTTC,CASSLSLSGHLSYEQYF
TRBV10-3,few,TRBJ1-3,NA,TGTGCCACCCTGGATCGGACTAGCTCTGGAAACACCATATATTTT,CATLDRTSSGNTIYF
TRBV5-1,NA,TRBJ2-3,NA,TGCGCCAGCAGCTCCAGCCCCGCTAGCACAGATACGCAGTATTTT,CASSSSPASTDTQYF
TRBV29-1,few,TRBJ2-1,NA,TGCTGCGTTGGGAGATTCCCGGTGGAGGGGGTCTCCTACAATGAGCAGTTCTTC,CCVGRFPVEGVSYNEQFF
TRBV9,NA,TRBJ1-2,NA,TGTGCCAGCAGCGTAGCTTTAGGGGCGGGGGATGGCTACACCTTC,CASSVALGAGDGYTF
TRBV7-2,NA,TRBJ2-3,NA,TGTGCCAGCAGCACGGGCCCTTCCACCACAGATACGCAGTATTTT,CASSTGPSTTDTQYF
TRBV28,NA,TRBJ2-5,NA,TGTGCCAGCAGTTTAACTTTCGGGGTGGAGGAGACCCAGTACTTC,CASSLTFGVEETQYF
TRBV19,NA,TRBJ2-1,TRBD2,TGTGCCAGTAGTAGAGCTAGCGGGAGGGATGAGCAGTTCTTC,CASSRASGRDEQFF
TRBV18,NA,TRBJ1-2,TRBD1,TGTGCCAGCTTCGTTGGACAGGGTTATTTGGATGGCTACACCTTC,CASFVGQGYLDGYTF
TRBV5-4,NA,TRBJ2-1,NA,TGTGCCAGCAGCTTCCGGGACTACAATGAGCAGTTCTTC,CASSFRDYNEQFF
TRBV21-1,few,TRBJ1-4,NA,TGTGCCAGCAGCTCCTACGCCCCATCGCAGATTAATGAAAAACTGTTTTTT,CASSSYAPSQINEKLFF
TRBV5-6,NA,TRBJ2-7,TRBD2,TGTGCCAGCAGCTTGGCAGGGACTAGCGTCTACGAGCAGTACTTC,CASSLAGTSVYEQYF
TRBV6-5,few,TRBJ2-3,TRBD2,TGTGCCAGCAGCAGACTTGCGGGGGGAATAGATACGCAGTATTTT,CASSRLAGGIDTQYF
TRBV25-1,NA,TRBJ2-2,NA,TGTGCCAGCAGTGAACTGGAGGGGGCATTAACCGGGGAGCTGTTTTTT,CASSELEGALTGELFF
TRBV7-9,NA,TRBJ1-1,TRBD1,TGTGCCAGCAGCACCCGACAGGGTGTTGAAGCTTTCTTT,CASSTRQGVEAFF
TRBV30,NA,TRBJ1-2,TRBD1,TGTGCCTGGACGAATTCGGGACAGGGGGCCTATGGCTACACCTTC,CAWTNSGQGAYGYTF
TRBV1,NA,TRBJ2-7,NA,TGCACCAGCAGCCAAGATCTAACCCGGGACAGGGGCCCCGAGCAGTACTTC,CTSSQDLTRDRGPEQYF
TRBV18,NA,TRBJ2-5,NA,TGTGCCAGCTCACCAATTCTAGAGACCCAGTACTTC,CASSPILETQYF
TRBV6-4,NA,TRBJ2-5,NA,TGTGCCAGCAATGCCCTCCAAGAGACCCAGTACTTC,CASNALQETQYF
TRBV29-1,NA,TRBJ2-3,NA,TGCAGCGTTGAAGATCTTGGGCTAAACACAGATACGCAGTATTTT,CSVEDLGLNTDTQYF
TRBV9,few,TRBJ2-1,NA,TGTGCCAGCAGCACAGGGAGCTCCTACAATGAGCAGTTCTTC,CASSTGSSYNEQFF
TRBV18,few,TRBJ1-2,NA,TGTGCCAGCTCAGGAGGGAACTATGGCTACACCTTC,CASSGGNYGYTF
TRBV10-3,NA,TRBJ2-7,NA,TGTGCCACCCAGCAAGGGGACTCCTACGAGCAGTACTTC,CATQQGDSYEQYF
TRBV6-5,few,TRBJ1-1,NA,TGTGCCAGCAGTTACGAGGGAGTCACTGAAGCTTTCTTT,CASSYEGVTEAFF
TRBV2,few,TRBJ1-5,TRBD1,TGTGCCAGCAGTGAGGGGGAGACAGGGCCGAAGCATTTT,CASSEGETGPKHF
TRBV6-6,NA,TRBJ1-1,NA,TGTGCCAGCAGTTACTTGGGGGAGGGAGCTTTCTTT,CASSYLGEGAFF
TRBV6-1,NA,TRBJ1-1,TRBD1,TGTGCCAGCAAAACCGACAGGGACACTGAAGCTTTCTTT,CASKTDRDTEAFF
TRBV28,NA,TRBJ2-1,TRBD1,TGTGCCAGCAGTTCCGACAGGGAAAGGAAGTTCTTC,CASSSDRERKFF
TRBV9,few,TRBJ1-1,NA,TGTGCCAGCAGCGTAGGAGGTGAAAACACTGAAGCTTTCTTT,CASSVGGENTEAFF
TRBV25-1,NA,TRBJ2-7,NA,TGTGCCAGCAGTGAATACTACGAGCAGTACTTC,CASSEYYEQYF
TRBV5-4,few,TRBJ2-7,NA,TGTGCCAGCAGATGGGGGGCCGACTACGAGCAGTACTTC,CASRWGADYEQYF